These 14 T cell receptor beta chains were all obtained from the same sample, sequenced in a study of shared clonotypes between healthy human individuals. The data were produced by immunoSEQ multiplex PCR, yet TCRdb's version contains in-frame clones alone and is incomplete. The table lists 450,000 to 600,000 clones, 60% to 85% of them singletons. Sequenced material: PBMCs. The receptors originated from a woman between 40 and 55 years old in good health. Some clones in this sample may be carry-over from other donors' samples.

The chain employs TRBV4-3 and TRBJ2-2; D gene ambiguous. Between the trimmed V and J ends, which lost 0 bases and 0 bases, there was a span of 17 bases. The CDR3 is made up of 19 amino acids. Germline V CDR1 and CDR2: LGHNA, YSLEER. In DNA, the CDR3 is TGCGCCAGCAGCCAAGATCCCAGGCAGTCCCGGTCGAACACCGGGGAGCTGTTTTTT. It translates to CASSQDPRQSRSNTGELFF.

The chain is built from TRBV28 and TRBJ1-3; D not certain. Germline V gene sequence: CDR1 MDHEN, CDR2 SYDVKM. The CDR3 consists of 13 residues. Trimming took 4 bases from V and 7 from J, leaving 11 bases between them. CDR3 nucleotide sequence: TGTGCCAGCAGTTCGGGCCCGGGGAACACCATATATTTT. Its translation: CASSSGPGNTIYF.

Written as DNA, the CDR3 is TGTGCCAGCTCACCTGGACAGGGTAAGGTAGCTTTCTTT. This sequence encodes CASSPGQGKVAFF. The rearrangement links TRBV18 to TRBJ1-1, with 8 bases aligning to TRBD1. The ends lost 3 bases at V and 10 bases at J; junction bases unmatched: 7. Germline V gene lookup returns CDR1 KGHSH and CDR2 LQKENI. The CDR3 runs 13 residues. Drawing the rest from reference TRBV18 and TRBJ1-1, the complete variable domain is NAGVMQNPRHLVRRRGQEARLRCSPMKGHSHVYWYRQLPEEGLKFMVYLQKENIIDESGMPKERFSAEFPKEGPSILRIQQVVRGDSAAYFCASSPGQGKVAFFGQGTRLTVV.

This chain joins TRBV5-1 and TRBJ1-1; D perhaps matches TRBD1 (5 bases). Trimming stripped 7 bases from V and 0 bases from J, with 25 bases between. This CDR3 is 18 amino acids long. In germline, CDR1 is SGHRS, CDR2 YFSETQ. The DNA of the CDR3 is TGCGCCAGCCGAAAGACAGACCAAGGAGCTTCTTTGAACACTGAAGCTTTCTTT. Protein sequence: CASRKTDQGASLNTEAFF.

Ten or more counts support this clone. This chain joins TRBV5-6 and TRBJ2-6; possibly TRBD2 for D (6 bases). CDR1 is SGHDT, CDR2 YYEEEE, per germline. The CDR3 sequence is 17 residues long. Trimming shortened V by 0 bases and J by 0 bases, and 10 bases separated the two germline ends. The CDR3 DNA follows: TGTGCCAGCAGCTTGGGACTAGAGGCCTCTGGGGCCAACGTCCTGACTTTC. It is translated as CASSLGLEASGANVLTF.

This chain uses TRBV5-4 with TRBJ2-5, with 8 positions matching TRBD2. This CDR3 has 13 residues. CDR1 SGHNT and CDR2 YYREEE come from the germline V gene (reference sequence). CDR3 in amino acids: CSYSGRASETQYF. DNA of the CDR3: TGTTCCTACTCCGGGAGGGCCTCGGAGACCCAGTACTTC.

The chain joins TRBV29-1 to TRBJ2-2; 7 bases map to TRBD2. J gave up 7 bases and V 4 bases, and 6 bases lay outside the gene matches. Germline V gene sequence: CDR1 SQVTM, CDR2 ANQGSEA. This CDR3 is built from 13 residues. The CDR3 nucleotides are TGCAGCGTTGGGGCGGGAGTGGGCGGGGAGCTGTTTTTT. Translation: CSVGAGVGGELFF.

V is TRBV21-1 and J is TRBJ1-2; TRBD1 was called by the table and not checked on the DNA. TRBV21-1 is deemed a pseudogene. The CDR3 contains 17 residues. The CDR3 sequence is CASSKEGQGSRDYGYTF. CDR3 nucleotide sequence: TGTGCCAGCAGCAAAGAGGGACAGGGCTCTCGAGACTATGGCTACACCTTC.

The chain is built from TRBV9 and TRBJ2-4; D gene ambiguous. Germline-derived CDR1 and CDR2 are SGDLS and YYNGEE. The V end was cut by 3 bases, the J end by 3 bases, with 10 bases between. The CDR3 runs to 14 residues. The CDR3 nucleotides are TGTGCCAGCAGCGAACAGCCTTACAAAAACATTCAGTACTTC. It yields the protein CASSEQPYKNIQYF.

CDR3 sequence: CASSSGYGAYEQYF. As DNA, the CDR3 is TGTGCCAGCAGTTCCGGGTATGGGGCCTACGAGCAGTACTTC. The rearrangement uses TRBV28 and TRBJ2-7; D call uncertain. Trimming cost V 4 bases and J 2 bases, with 12 bases left between them. This CDR3 comprises 14 residues. The V gene's germline CDR1 is MDHEN and CDR2 SYDVKM.

The rearrangement uses TRBV5-4 and TRBJ2-1; D perhaps matches TRBD1 (5 bases). The V end lost 0 bases, the J end lost 4 bases, and 8 bases lay between the germline ends. CDR3 size: 14 residues. CDR1 and CDR2 from the germline V gene are SGHNT and YYREEE (reference sequence). CDR3 in amino acids: CASSLGGVYNEQFF. The DNA for the CDR3 is TGTGCCAGCAGCTTGGGGGGCGTATACAATGAGCAGTTCTTC. Variable domain in full (rest from reference TRBV5-4 and TRBJ2-1): ETGVTQSPTHLIKTRGQQVTLRCSSQSGHNTVSWYQQALGQGPQFIFQYYREEENGRGNFPPRFSGLQFPNYSSELNVNALELDDSALYLCASSLGGVYNEQFFGPGTRLTVL.

The V gene is TRBV30, the J gene TRBJ2-7, with D possibly matching TRBD2 (6 bases). Per germline, CDR1 GTSNPN and CDR2 SVGIG (reference sequence). This CDR3 has 15 amino acids. The V end was cut by 4 bases, the J end by 4 bases, with 20 bases between. Here the CDR3 reads CAWTRNGGGEYEQYF. The CDR3 bases are TGTGCCTGGACCAGAAACGGGGGAGGAGAATACGAGCAGTACTTC.

This chain links TRBV7-2 with TRBJ2-2; 8 bases fit TRBD2. The trim removed 4 bases at V and 5 bases at J, leaving 12 bases unmatched. The V gene's germline CDR1 is SGHTA and CDR2 FQGNSA. This CDR3 has 17 amino acids. CDR3 region: CASSSTSGRGVTGELFF. CDR3 in DNA: TGTGCCAGCAGCTCTACTAGCGGTAGGGGTGTGACCGGGGAGCTGTTTTTT.

Of note for this clone: Distinct nucleotide sequences in the sample also encode this CDR3. This chain uses TRBV6-6 with TRBJ1-3, with D hard to call. V was pared by 0 bases and J by 0 bases, with 3 bases between. The germline V gene has CDR1 MNHNY and CDR2 SVGAGI (reference sequence). The CDR3 runs to 14 residues. CDR3 residues: CASSYSGSGNTIYF. CDR3 DNA: TGTGCCAGCAGTTACTCGGGCTCTGGAAACACCATATATTTT.